The entry below gives a single T cell receptor (beta chain) sequence along with its context. Recruitment covered about 26 US areas and drew participants whose ages spanned about 18 to 90 years. Recovery among Cohort 3 donors was established by two negative PCRs, clearance, or symptom resolution. In the source study's methods: Reference gene primer amplification in the assay estimated nucleated cell counts. Assay: immunoSEQ multiplex PCR; the TCRdb copy retains only in-frame clones and omits some. The V and J calls and clone size were taken over from that table, and D and trimming were inferred from the DNA. The sample lists 250,000 or so clones; 84% were seen once. The data originate from a study of blood T cell repertoires in COVID-19. In the study overall: Sources were T cells, B-cell-depleted T cells, or PBMCs; the material itself was cDNA or gDNA.

This receptor was taken from a man aged 45 to 65 who had recovered from COVID-19. Sequenced material: PBMCs or T cells enriched from blood (not recorded which).

Here the CDR3 reads CASATSGETDTQYF. DNA for the CDR3: TGTGCCTCAGCGACTAGCGGGGAAACAGATACGCAGTATTTT. This chain uses TRBV24-1 with TRBJ2-3; 11 nucleotides line up with TRBD2. The CDR3 loop spans 14 amino acids. The junction had 7 bases not matched to a gene; V was cut back by 12 bases and J by 3 bases. From germline, CDR1 is KGHDR and CDR2 SFDVKD.